This T cell receptor (beta chain) emerged from a study of cytomegalovirus exposure and HLA in healthy donors. 13 Jbeta primers and 60 Vbeta primers were used for the PCR. Libraries were prepared by immunoSEQ multiplex PCR; TCRdb keeps only in-frame clonotypes and omits some of them. The table shows tens of thousands of clones, with roughly 73% occurring only once. The germline V gene has CDR1 SGDLS and CDR2 YYNGEE. This CDR3 has 14 amino acids. Deletions cut 3 bases from V and 4 bases from J, with 13 bases between. Sequencing was performed on PBMCs. J is TRBJ1-1 and V is TRBV9; TRBD1 is a possible D gene (5 bases). The TCR was taken from a man aged 40-50 years in good health and CMV-seronegative. The DNA of the CDR3 is TGTGCCAGCAGCGCAAGGACAAGTACCACTGAAGCTTTCTTT. Protein: CASSARTSTTEAFF.